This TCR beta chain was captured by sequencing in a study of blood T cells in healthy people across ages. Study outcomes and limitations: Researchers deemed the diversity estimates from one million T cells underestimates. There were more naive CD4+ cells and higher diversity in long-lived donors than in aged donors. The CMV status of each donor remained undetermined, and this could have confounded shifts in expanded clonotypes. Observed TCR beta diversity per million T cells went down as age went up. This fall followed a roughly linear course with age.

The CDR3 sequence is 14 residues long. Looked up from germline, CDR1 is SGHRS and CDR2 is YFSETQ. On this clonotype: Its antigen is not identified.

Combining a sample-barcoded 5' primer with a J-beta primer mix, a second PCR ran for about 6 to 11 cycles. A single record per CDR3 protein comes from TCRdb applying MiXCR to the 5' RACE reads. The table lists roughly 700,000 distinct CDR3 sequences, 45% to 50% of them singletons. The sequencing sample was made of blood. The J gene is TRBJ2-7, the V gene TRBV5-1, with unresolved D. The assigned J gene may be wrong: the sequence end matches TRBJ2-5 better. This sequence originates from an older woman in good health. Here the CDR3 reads CASSVVGSGETQYF. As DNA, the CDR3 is TGCGCCAGCAGCGTGGTCGGGTCCGGGGAGACCCAGTACTTC.